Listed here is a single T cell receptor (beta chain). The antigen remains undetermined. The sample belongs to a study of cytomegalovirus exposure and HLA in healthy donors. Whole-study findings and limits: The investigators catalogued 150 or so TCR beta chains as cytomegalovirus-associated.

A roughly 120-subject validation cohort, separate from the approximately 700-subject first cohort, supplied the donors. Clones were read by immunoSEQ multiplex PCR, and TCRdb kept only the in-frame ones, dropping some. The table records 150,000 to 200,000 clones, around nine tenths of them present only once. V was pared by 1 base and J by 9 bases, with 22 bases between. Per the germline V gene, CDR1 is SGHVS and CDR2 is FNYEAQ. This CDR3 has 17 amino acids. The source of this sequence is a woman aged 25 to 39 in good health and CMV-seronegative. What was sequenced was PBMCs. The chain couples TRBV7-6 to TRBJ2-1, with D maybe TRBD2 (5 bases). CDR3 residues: CASSLVWAGDFRGEQFF. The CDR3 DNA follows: TGTGCCAGCAGCTTAGTATGGGCGGGTGATTTCCGAGGTGAGCAGTTCTTC.